This is a list of T cell receptor beta chains from one sample in a study of blood T cell repertoires in COVID-19. Clones were read by immunoSEQ multiplex PCR, and TCRdb kept only the in-frame ones, dropping some. The sample consists of roughly 440,000 clones, approximately 90% of them appearing once. The specimen was peripheral blood. The source is a woman between 45 and 60 years old with COVID-19, enrolled during active disease. Each CDR3 is given with its conserved first and last residue. A D gene is named only where the DNA matches it firmly. Expanded clones are given a class, and other clones once, few, many or no size at all.

abundance,j_gene,d_gene,v_gene,CDR3aa,CDR3nt
few,TRBJ2-7,TRBD1,TRBV27,CASSLGQGFEQYF,TGTGCCAGCAGTTTGGGACAGGGGTTCGAGCAGTACTTC
.,TRBJ2-3,.,TRBV11-2,CASSLDRVTDTQYF,TGTGCCAGCAGCTTAGACAGGGTCACAGATACGCAGTATTTT
.,TRBJ2-7,.,TRBV11-2,CASSPVSGSYEQYF,TGTGCCAGCAGCCCGGTTAGCGGTTCCTACGAGCAGTACTTC
.,TRBJ1-6,TRBD1,TRBV19,CASREDRTRNSPLHF,TGTGCCAGTAGAGAGGACAGGACTCGCAATTCACCCCTCCACTTT
.,TRBJ1-1,TRBD1,TRBV6-5,CASSYRAGGNTEAFF,TGTGCCAGCAGTTACCGCGCAGGGGGGAACACTGAAGCTTTCTTT
once,TRBJ1-1,.,TRBV30,CAWRNGNTEAFF,TGTGCCTGGAGAAACGGGAACACTGAAGCTTTCTTT
once,TRBJ2-4,TRBD2,TRBV5-1,CASRSRGENIQYF,TGCGCCAGCAGAAGCCGGGGGGAAAACATTCAGTACTTC
.,TRBJ2-1,TRBD2,TRBV7-9,CASSSLTGGPSYNEQFF,TGTGCCAGCAGCTCACTAACGGGGGGGCCGTCCTACAATGAGCAGTTCTTC
few,TRBJ1-4,TRBD1,TRBV5-6,CASTGTGLEKLFF,TGTGCCAGCACCGGGACAGGGTTGGAAAAACTGTTTTTT
.,TRBJ1-1,.,TRBV4-1,CASSQGRVREGEAFF,TGCGCCAGCAGCCAGGGCCGTGTAAGGGAGGGTGAAGCTTTCTTT
.,TRBJ2-4,TRBD1,TRBV4-1,CASSHPRTGKNIQYF,TGCGCCAGCAGCCACCCCCGGACAGGCAAAAACATTCAGTACTTC
.,TRBJ2-1,TRBD2,TRBV7-2,CASSRRGGLYNEQFF,TGTGCCAGCAGCAGGCGGGGGGGCCTATACAATGAGCAGTTCTTC
.,TRBJ1-3,TRBD1,TRBV28,CASSPLGQGGGNTIYF,TGTGCCAGCAGTCCCCTAGGACAGGGGGGTGGAAACACCATATATTTT
.,TRBJ1-1,.,TRBV10-3,CAISEPPSGQTSGRAFF,TGTGCCATCAGTGAGCCTCCGTCCGGACAGACCTCAGGTAGAGCTTTCTTT
.,TRBJ2-7,.,TRBV28,CASLPGSSYEQYF,TGTGCCAGCCTACCGGGTAGCTCCTACGAGCAGTACTTC
.,TRBJ1-2,TRBD1,TRBV28,CASSSTGVRGYTF,TGTGCCAGCAGTTCCACAGGGGTGAGGGGCTACACCTTC
.,TRBJ1-1,.,TRBV5-1,CASSLEGVTMNTEAFF,TGCGCCAGCAGCTTGGAGGGGGTGACAATGAACACTGAAGCTTTCTTT
.,TRBJ1-1,.,TRBV29-1,CSVERGWSAEAFF,TGCAGCGTTGAAAGGGGGTGGAGCGCTGAAGCTTTCTTT
.,TRBJ2-2,TRBD1,TRBV10-3,CAIGDGQGGTGELFF,TGTGCCATCGGGGATGGACAGGGGGGGACCGGGGAGCTGTTTTTT
once,TRBJ2-7,TRBD1,TRBV5-1,CASSRQGSEQYF,TGCGCCAGCAGCCGACAGGGCAGCGAGCAGTACTTC
once,TRBJ1-4,TRBD1,TRBV5-1,CASSLGQGGNEKLFF,TGCGCCAGCAGCTTGGGACAGGGAGGCAATGAAAAACTGTTTTTT
.,TRBJ1-5,.,TRBV15,CATSREQGDQPQHF,TGTGCCACCAGCAGAGAACAGGGAGATCAGCCCCAGCATTTT
once,TRBJ1-3,.,TRBV5-1,CASSFTPSSGNTIYF,TGCGCCAGCAGCTTCACTCCCTCCTCTGGAAACACCATATATTTT
.,TRBJ2-1,.,TRBV6-5,CASSPRDEQFF,TGTGCCAGCAGCCCCCGCGATGAGCAGTTCTTC
.,TRBJ2-1,TRBD2,TRBV5-1,CASSLEVAGGFNEQFF,TGCGCCAGCAGCTTGGAGGTAGCGGGGGGTTTCAATGAGCAGTTCTTC
.,TRBJ2-7,TRBD1,TRBV7-9,CASSREQGYEQYF,TGTGCCAGCAGTCGTGAACAGGGGTACGAGCAGTACTTC
.,TRBJ1-5,TRBD1,TRBV7-2,CASSPDRGRQPQHF,TGTGCCAGCAGCCCCGACAGGGGGAGGCAGCCCCAGCATTTT
.,TRBJ1-3,.,TRBV19,CASRNGVDTGNTIYF,TGTGCCAGTAGGAACGGGGTGGATACTGGAAACACCATATATTTT
.,TRBJ2-7,TRBD1,TRBV7-8,CASSYTGGTNYEQYF,TGTGCCAGCAGCTATACAGGGGGCACAAACTACGAGCAGTACTTC
.,TRBJ1-2,.,TRBV4-2,CASSQMREGANYGYTF,TGTGCCAGCAGCCAAATGAGGGAGGGGGCTAACTATGGCTACACCTTC
once,TRBJ2-1,.,TRBV4-1,CASSQLSTLLNEQFF,TGCGCCAGCAGCCAACTCTCCACTCTCCTCAATGAGCAGTTCTTC
.,TRBJ1-4,TRBD1,TRBV13,CASSTQGAQGLFF,TGTGCCAGCAGCACTCAGGGGGCGCAGGGACTGTTTTTT
once,TRBJ2-1,TRBD2,TRBV5-4,CASSWTSGGGYEQFF,TGTGCCAGCAGCTGGACTAGCGGGGGGGGCTATGAGCAGTTCTTC
.,TRBJ1-5,.,TRBV2,CASSVYRDGQPQHF,TGTGCCAGCAGCGTATACAGGGATGGACAGCCCCAGCATTTT
.,TRBJ1-1,.,TRBV7-2,CASSAEAARNTEAFF,TGTGCCAGCAGCGCAGAGGCGGCCAGGAACACTGAAGCTTTCTTT
.,TRBJ1-1,TRBD1,TRBV19,CASTSGGPGTEAFF,TGTGCCAGTACCTCAGGGGGGCCGGGCACTGAAGCTTTCTTT
.,TRBJ2-2,.,TRBV25-1,CASSEWSSNTGELFF,TGTGCCAGCAGTGAATGGAGCAGCAACACCGGGGAGCTGTTTTTT
.,TRBJ2-1,.,TRBV19,CASRAQGRDYNEQFF,TGTGCCAGTAGGGCCCAGGGGCGAGACTACAATGAGCAGTTCTTC
many,TRBJ1-1,.,TRBV4-1,CASSQPQRGNTEAFF,TGCGCCAGCAGCCAACCTCAGCGGGGGAACACTGAAGCTTTCTTT
.,TRBJ1-2,.,TRBV9,CASSSSPGGYTF,TGTGCCAGCAGCTCATCACCGGGGGGCTACACCTTC
.,TRBJ2-7,.,TRBV27,CASMMGTGPYEQYF,TGTGCCAGCATGATGGGCACAGGCCCCTACGAGCAGTACTTC
.,TRBJ1-2,.,TRBV6-2/TRBV6-3,CASSLDSTGYTF,TGTGCCAGCAGCCTGGACAGTACTGGCTACACCTTC
.,TRBJ2-1,.,TRBV15,CATSSSSFGEQFF,TGTGCCACCAGCAGTTCTAGCTTCGGTGAGCAGTTCTTC
.,TRBJ2-2,.,TRBV27,CASSTLLSPNTGELFF,TGTGCCAGCAGTACTCTATTATCCCCGAACACCGGGGAGCTGTTTTTT
.,TRBJ2-7,.,TRBV13,CASSPRQSISYEQYF,TGTGCCAGCAGCCCAAGACAGTCCATCTCCTACGAGCAGTACTTC
.,TRBJ1-1,.,TRBV28,CASSLGGRAEAFF,TGTGCCAGCAGTTTAGGAGGTAGGGCTGAAGCTTTCTTT
.,TRBJ2-5,TRBD1,TRBV11-2,CASSSGTALKETQYF,TGTGCCAGCAGCTCCGGGACAGCGCTAAAAGAGACCCAGTACTTC
.,TRBJ1-2,TRBD1,TRBV5-4,CASSPGAGGIWGYGYTF,TGTGCCAGCAGTCCCGGGGCAGGGGGCATCTGGGGCTATGGCTACACCTTC
.,TRBJ2-3,.,TRBV30,CAWSVRDSTDTQYF,TGTGCCTGGAGTGTACGGGACTCCACAGATACGCAGTATTTT
.,TRBJ1-6,TRBD1,TRBV3-1/TRBV3-2,CASSIYRGSYNSPLHF,TGTGCCAGCTCAATCTACAGGGGCTCCTATAATTCACCCCTCCACTTT
once,TRBJ2-5,.,TRBV2,CASHKGAGETQYF,TGTGCCAGCCACAAAGGGGCGGGGGAGACCCAGTACTTC
.,TRBJ2-7,.,TRBV29-1,CSGRDSSYEQYF,TGCAGCGGCCGGGACTCCTCCTACGAGCAGTACTTC